Shown below are 13 T cell receptor beta chains from a single sample sequenced in a study of cytotoxic CD8 clonotypes in ibrutinib-treated CLL. Using immunoSEQ multiplex PCR, the repertoire was profiled, and TCRdb retains in-frame clones only, with some absent. Here the sample spans about 45,000 clones, 60% to 70% being singletons. The sample consisted of PBMCs, taken after 24 months of ibrutinib treatment. These receptors were taken from a human donor with chronic lymphocytic leukemia.

The V and J genes are TRBV9 and TRBJ2-7; 9 positions match TRBD2. V dropped 4 bases and J dropped 1; count of bases not matched to a gene: 24. The CDR3 runs 21 residues. The germline gives CDR1 SGDLS, CDR2 YYNGEE. CDR3 residues: CASSRVTPGGREGRVSYEQYF. The CDR3 DNA reads as TGTGCCAGCAGCCGCGTAACCCCTGGTGGGCGGGAGGGCCGGGTTTCCTACGAGCAGTACTTC.

The chain has TRBV2 and TRBJ2-2; D unclear. V was pared by 11 bases and J by 4 bases, with 8 bases between. The CDR3 covers 11 residues. Germline CDR1 and CDR2: SNHLY and FYNNEI. The CDR3 spells CAAKATGELFF. CDR3 sequence (DNA): TGTGCCGCGAAGGCCACCGGGGAGCTGTTTTTT. Full variable domain (outside the CDR3, taken from reference TRBV2 and TRBJ2-2): EPEVTQTPSHQVTQMGQEVILRCVPISNHLYFYWYRQILGQKVEFLVSFYNNEISEKSEIFDDQFSVERPDGSNFTLKIRSTKLEDSAMYFCAAKATGELFFGEGSRLTVL.

This chain connects TRBV29-1 to TRBJ2-3; D remains ambiguous. The CDR3 has 11 amino acids. Between the trimmed V and J ends, which lost 7 bases and 5 bases, there was a span of 10 bases. Germline CDR1 and CDR2: SQVTM and ANQGSEA. This CDR3 reads CSALLGDTQYF. As DNA, the CDR3 is TGCAGCGCCTTACTGGGAGATACGCAGTATTTT.

The chain uses TRBV30 and TRBJ2-5; 11 bases align to TRBD2. V lost 0 bases, J lost 0 bases, and 3 bases stayed unmatched. Germline CDR1 reads GTSNPN; CDR2 reads SVGIG (reference sequence). The CDR3 runs 16 residues. DNA for the CDR3: TGTGCCTGGAGTGTACTAGCGGGGGCCTACCAAGAGACCCAGTACTTC. This encodes CAWSVLAGAYQETQYF.

The chain is built from TRBV5-4 and TRBJ1-2; D not certain. The CDR3 is 13 residues long. Trimming pared 1 base from V and 8 bases from J, leaving 12 bases between. In germline, CDR1 is SGHNT, CDR2 YYREEE (reference sequence). The CDR3 DNA follows: TGTGCCAGCAGCTTGACCTCGGTGTCGGGCTACACCTTC. This codes for CASSLTSVSGYTF. The whole variable domain, filled in from reference TRBV5-4 and TRBJ1-2, reads ETGVTQSPTHLIKTRGQQVTLRCSSQSGHNTVSWYQQALGQGPQFIFQYYREEENGRGNFPPRFSGLQFPNYSSELNVNALELDDSALYLCASSLTSVSGYTFGSGTRLTVV.

The genes are TRBV5-1 and TRBJ2-1; the D is unclear. CDR1 and CDR2 (germline): SGHRS, YFSETQ. The CDR3 totals 14 residues. The germline V and J ends were trimmed by 1 base and 5 bases, with 10 bases remaining between them. CDR3 sequence (DNA): TGCGCCAGCAGCTTGCTTGGTAGAAACAATGAGCAGTTCTTC. This translates into CASSLLGRNNEQFF.

V usage is TRBV29-1 and J usage is TRBJ1-2; 8 positions agree with TRBD1. The CDR3 has 15 amino acids. Germline lookup yields CDR1 SQVTM and CDR2 ANQGSEA. Losses at the gene ends were 6 bases for V and 3 bases for J; bases not matched to a gene: 12. The CDR3 bases are TGCAGCGTACAAGACACAGGGGGTTGGGACTATGGCTACACCTTC. The encoded protein is CSVQDTGGWDYGYTF. Full variable domain (missing parts from reference TRBV29-1 and TRBJ1-2): SAVISQKPSRDICQRGTSLTIQCQVDSQVTMMFWYRQQPGQSLTLIATANQGSEATYESGFVIDKFPISRPNLTFSTLTVSNMSPEDSSIYLCSVQDTGGWDYGYTFGSGTRLTVV.

This rearrangement joins TRBV18 to TRBJ2-5, with 10 positions matching TRBD2. Looked up from germline, CDR1 is KGHSH and CDR2 is LQKENI. Germline trimming cut 3 bases from V and 1 base from J; bases unmatched to any gene: 8. The CDR3 runs 17 residues. CDR3 sequence reads: CASSPLAWTSGQETQYF. The CDR3 DNA sequence: TGTGCCAGCTCACCGCTGGCTTGGACTAGCGGCCAAGAGACCCAGTACTTC.

This clone was seen more than once but under ten times. This chain links TRBV7-3 with TRBJ2-2; 9 bases align to TRBD1. Germline lookup yields CDR1 SGHTA and CDR2 FQGTGA. V dropped 8 bases and J dropped 6; count of bases not matched to a gene: 10. This CDR3 has 15 amino acids. DNA of the CDR3: TGTGCCAGCCGCCTGGGACAGGGAAAGGCCGGGGAGCTGTTTTTT. Translation: CASRLGQGKAGELFF.

This clone was seen once. The chain carries TRBV23-1 and TRBJ1-2; no reliable D call. TRBV23-1 is an ORF; its function is uncertain. The germline V and J ends were trimmed by 2 bases and 2 bases, with 12 bases remaining between them. The CDR3 totals 15 residues. The DNA of the CDR3 is TGCGCCAGCAGTCAAAGGGTACGGAAGAACTATGGCTACACCTTC. The encoded protein is CASSQRVRKNYGYTF.

This clone was counted only a few times. This chain links TRBV7-9 with TRBJ2-7, with 10 bases fitting TRBD1. Germline CDR1 is SEHNR and CDR2 is FQNEAQ (reference sequence). J lost 3 bases, V lost 1 base, and 9 bases had no gene match. This CDR3 has 17 amino acids. The CDR3 DNA is TGTGCCAGCAGCTTAGGGACTGGACAGGGGGTTTTCTACGAGCAGTACTTC. It encodes CASSLGTGQGVFYEQYF.

This clone was observed a few times. The chain employs TRBV4-1 and TRBJ2-7; D possibly corresponds to TRBD2 (6 bases). Germline V gene lookup returns CDR1 MGHRA and CDR2 YSYEKL. This CDR3 is built from 15 residues. V lost 4 bases and J lost 6, with 19 bases in between. The chain's CDR3 is CASSREEASISEQYF. As DNA, the CDR3 is TGCGCCAGCAGCCGGGAGGAGGCCTCGATAAGCGAGCAGTACTTC.

Comment on this clone: The identical CDR3 is also encoded by other nucleotide sequences in the sample. The chain joins TRBV20-1 to TRBJ2-7; weak D call: TRBD2 (5 bases). The germline V gene encodes CDR1 DFQATT and CDR2 SNEGSKA (reference sequence). The CDR3 runs to 11 residues. V lost 6 bases and J 3 bases, leaving 9 bases between the germline ends. The CDR3 region is CSARTGYEQYF. Written as DNA, the CDR3 is TGCAGTGCGCGGACTGGCTACGAGCAGTACTTC.